Here is one T cell receptor (delta chain) with its context. The target antigen is unknown. The data were obtained in a study of Vδ1+ human thymocytes. Study-level results: In the thymus, TRG and TRD repertoires looked highly polyclonal with Gaussian CDR3 lengths. Thymic delta-chain repertoires held 15% to 20% Vdelta2 sequences and few Vdelta3, despite high sort purity.

RNA was extracted from the cells and then reverse transcribed. The CDR3 regions were amplified by multiplex PCR from V-gene primers to a constant-region primer. TCRdb re-analyzed the multiplex PCR reads via CATT. Of fewer than 25,000 delta-chain clones in the sample, roughly 8% were seen once. Per the germline V gene, CDR1 is NSMFDY and CDR2 is ISSIKDK. This CDR3 spans 18 amino acids. The J segment lost 2 bases and the V segment lost 0 bases, leaving 15 bases of the junction unmatched. The source of this sequence is a child less than two years old who had congenital heart surgery. Sequencing used Vdelta1+ gamma-delta thymocytes from the thymus. Documented subset: FACS-sorted CD3+ TCRalphabeta- TCRVdelta1+ TCRVdelta2- thymocytes. The rearrangement uses TRAV29/DV5 and TRDJ1, with 8 bases identical to TRDD3. The CDR3 loop is CAASAYPTRLGATDKLIF. DNA of the CDR3: TGTGCAGCAAGCGCCTATCCTACCAGACTGGGGGCGACCGATAAACTCATCTTT.